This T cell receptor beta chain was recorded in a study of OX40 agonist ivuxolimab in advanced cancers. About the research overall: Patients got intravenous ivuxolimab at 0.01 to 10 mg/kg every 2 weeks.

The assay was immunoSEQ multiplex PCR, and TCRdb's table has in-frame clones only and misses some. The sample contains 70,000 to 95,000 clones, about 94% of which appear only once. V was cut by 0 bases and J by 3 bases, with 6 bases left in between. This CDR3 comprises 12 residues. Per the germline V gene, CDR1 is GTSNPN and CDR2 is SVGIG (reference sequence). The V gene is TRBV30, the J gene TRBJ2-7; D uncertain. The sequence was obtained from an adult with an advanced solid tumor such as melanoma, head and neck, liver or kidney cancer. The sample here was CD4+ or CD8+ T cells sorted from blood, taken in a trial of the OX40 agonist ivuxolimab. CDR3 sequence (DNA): TGTGCCTGGAGTGTACTCAGCTACGAGCAGTACTTC. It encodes CAWSVLSYEQYF.